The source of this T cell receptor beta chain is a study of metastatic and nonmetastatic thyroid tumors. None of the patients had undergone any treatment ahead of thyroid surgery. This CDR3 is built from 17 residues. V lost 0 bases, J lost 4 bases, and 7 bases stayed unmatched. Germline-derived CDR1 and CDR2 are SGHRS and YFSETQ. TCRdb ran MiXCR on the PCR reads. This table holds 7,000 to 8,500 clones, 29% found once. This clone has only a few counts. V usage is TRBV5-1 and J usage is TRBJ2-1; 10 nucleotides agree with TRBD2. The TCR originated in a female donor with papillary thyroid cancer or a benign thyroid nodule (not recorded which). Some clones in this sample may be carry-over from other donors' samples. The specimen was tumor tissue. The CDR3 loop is CASSLGPGTSAYNEQFF. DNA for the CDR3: TGCGCCAGCAGCTTGGGGCCCGGGACTAGCGCTTACAATGAGCAGTTCTTC.